The T cell receptor beta chain described here comes from a study of cytomegalovirus exposure and HLA in healthy donors. Study as a whole: Early release data held about 92 million unique TCRs from HLA-typed donors.

CDR3 length: 12 residues. The V end lost 2 bases, the J end lost 4 bases, and 6 bases lay between the germline ends. Germline V gene data show CDR1 as KGHSH and CDR2 as LQKENI. In regard to this clone: The antigen is undetermined.

The study, taken as a whole, reports: Analysis performed later found roughly 17,000 TCR beta sequences associated with HLA alleles at 0.05 false discovery rate. TCR beta chain V- and J-gene trimming was linked, in a later analysis, to a missense variant in DCLRE1C.

Both 60 Vbeta primers and 13 Jbeta primers went into the PCR. Profiled with immunoSEQ multiplex PCR; TCRdb holds only in-frame clones, not every one. This table holds over 95,000 clones, about 76% found once. The genes are TRBV18 and TRBJ2-7; no definite D call. This TCR was sampled from a woman aged 35 to 49 in good health and CMV-seropositive. The material sequenced was PBMCs. In DNA, the CDR3 is TGTGCCAGCTCACCAGCCAGGTACGAGCAGTACTTC. Translated, it gives CASSPARYEQYF.